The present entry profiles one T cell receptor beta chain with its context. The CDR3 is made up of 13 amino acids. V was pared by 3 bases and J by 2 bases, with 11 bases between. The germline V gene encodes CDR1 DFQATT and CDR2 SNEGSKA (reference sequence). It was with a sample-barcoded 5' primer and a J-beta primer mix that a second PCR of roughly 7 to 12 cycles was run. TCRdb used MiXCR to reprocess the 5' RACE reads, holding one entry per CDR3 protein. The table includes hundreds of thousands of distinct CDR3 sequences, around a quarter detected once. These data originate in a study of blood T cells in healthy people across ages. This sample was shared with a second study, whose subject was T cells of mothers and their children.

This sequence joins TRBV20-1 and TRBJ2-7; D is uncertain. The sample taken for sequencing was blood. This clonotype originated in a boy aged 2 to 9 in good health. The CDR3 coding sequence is TGCAGTGCTAGTGGGTGGCAGACCTACGAGCAGTACTTC. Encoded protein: CSASGWQTYEQYF.